This T cell receptor (beta chain) derives from a study of beta chain features in type 1 diabetes. Study context: Age, gender and cell yields were similar between patients and healthy donors.

The sequenced template was cDNA made from the entire isolated RNA. Generated by immunoSEQ multiplex PCR, the TCRdb table keeps only in-frame clones and is missing some. Of under 150,000 clones in the sample, 6.9% were seen once. Germline assignment: CDR1 KGHSH and CDR2 LQKENI. V was clipped by 1 base and J by 7 bases; unmatched bases: 10. The CDR3 has 16 residues. The sequencing sample was made of central memory CD4+ T cells from blood. This chain joins TRBV18 and TRBJ2-1, with 7 bases fitting TRBD1. This receptor was taken from a woman aged 25-40 years in good health. DNA of the CDR3: TGTGCCAGCTCACCACGGACAGGACCTGGGGATAATGAGCAGTTCTTC. Translation: CASSPRTGPGDNEQFF.